The rows below give T cell receptor beta chains drawn from one sample of a study of shared clonotypes between healthy human individuals. This table comes from immunoSEQ multiplex PCR, and its TCRdb copy is limited to in-frame clones, with some not included. The sample comprises around 2.5 million clones, approximately 94% of which are singletons, and approximately 0.36% rests with the top ten. The material sequenced was naive CD4+ T cells from PBMCs. The receptors were gathered from a man aged 18 to 30 in good health. Some clones in this sample may be carry-over from other donors' samples. CDR3s include the opening cysteine and the closing phenylalanine or tryptophan. A D gene is named only where the DNA matches it firmly. Only some rows state a clone size, as once, few, many or a class for expanded clones.

>NA|TRBJ2-1|NA|TRBV5-4
CASSLVLHNEQFF
TGTGCCAGCAGCTTGGTCCTACACAATGAGCAGTTCTTC
>once|TRBJ2-1|TRBD1|TRBV7-2
CASSLVGTDNEQFF
TGTGCCAGCAGCTTAGTTGGGACAGACAATGAGCAGTTCTTC
>NA|TRBJ2-3|NA|TRBV11-3
CASSYRGATDTQYF
TGTGCCAGCAGCTATCGGGGGGCTACAGATACGCAGTATTTT
>NA|TRBJ1-5|TRBD1|TRBV11-2
CASRGQDGQPQHF
TGTGCCAGCAGAGGACAGGACGGTCAGCCCCAGCATTTT
>once|TRBJ1-3|TRBD1|TRBV6-5
CASSAQGVEDTIYF
TGTGCCAGCAGTGCACAGGGGGTGGAAGACACCATATATTTT
>NA|TRBJ1-2|TRBD1|TRBV28
CASSSGGTGLYGYTF
TGTGCCAGCAGCTCCGGCGGGACAGGACTCTATGGCTACACCTTC
>NA|TRBJ1-3|TRBD1|TRBV9
CASSVVDRAGNTIYF
TGTGCCAGCAGCGTAGTCGACAGGGCTGGAAACACCATATATTTT
>NA|TRBJ1-1|NA|TRBV11-3
CASSLSGNTEAFF
TGTGCCAGCAGCTTAAGCGGGAACACTGAAGCTTTCTTT
>NA|TRBJ1-4|TRBD1|TRBV6-5
CASSYGDSEKLFF
TGTGCCAGCAGTTACGGGGACAGTGAAAAACTGTTTTTT
>NA|TRBJ2-2|NA|TRBV11-2
CTCGPTRAGELFF
TGTACATGCGGACCGACTAGGGCCGGGGAGCTGTTTTTT
>NA|TRBJ1-5|NA|TRBV30
CAWSAPLPGTSNQPQHF
TGTGCCTGGAGTGCTCCTCTTCCAGGAACAAGCAATCAGCCCCAGCATTTT
>NA|TRBJ2-7|TRBD1|TRBV7-2
CASTPDRGRYEQYF
TGTGCCAGCACCCCCGACAGGGGTAGATACGAGCAGTACTTC
>NA|TRBJ1-2|NA|TRBV7-9
CASSPSSWREAGYTF
TGTGCCAGCAGCCCCAGCAGTTGGAGGGAAGCTGGCTACACCTTC
>once|TRBJ2-1|NA|TRBV18
CASSPVSGHNEQFF
TGTGCCAGCTCACCGGTCTCAGGTCATAATGAGCAGTTCTTC
>NA|TRBJ2-1|TRBD2|TRBV6-6
CASTTVSGRFGEQFF
TGTGCCAGCACTACAGTTAGCGGGAGGTTTGGTGAGCAGTTCTTC
>NA|TRBJ2-2|NA|TRBV30
CAWRRGAANTGELFF
TGTGCCTGGAGGAGAGGGGCCGCGAACACCGGGGAGCTGTTTTTT
>NA|TRBJ2-3|NA|TRBV2
CASTYTDTQYF
TGTGCCAGTACCTACACAGATACGCAGTATTTT
>NA|TRBJ1-2|TRBD1|TRBV9
CASSVSGGLINYGYTF
TGTGCCAGCAGCGTTTCAGGGGGACTAATTAACTATGGCTACACCTTC
>NA|TRBJ2-6|NA|TRBV19
CASSIMWGSGANVLTF
TGTGCCAGTAGTATAATGTGGGGCTCTGGGGCCAACGTCCTGACTTTC
>NA|TRBJ2-7|TRBD1|TRBV5-1
CASTRTGGSYEQYF
TGCGCCAGCACCCGGACAGGTGGCTCCTACGAGCAGTACTTC
>NA|TRBJ1-2|NA|TRBV5-1
CASSFTPQGGYGYTF
TGCGCCAGCAGCTTTACCCCACAGGGTGGCTATGGCTACACCTTC
>NA|TRBJ2-5|NA|TRBV19
CASSGRVEETQYF
TGTGCCAGTAGTGGGCGGGTCGAGGAGACCCAGTACTTC
>NA|TRBJ1-3|NA|TRBV9
CASSVDPAGNTIYF
TGTGCCAGCAGCGTAGATCCGGCTGGAAACACCATATATTTT
>NA|TRBJ1-1|NA|TRBV18
CASSRGETEAFF
TGTGCCAGCTCACGTGGGGAAACTGAAGCTTTCTTT
>once|TRBJ1-5|NA|TRBV27
CASSPRASIPGAQHF
TGTGCCAGCAGTCCCAGGGCCTCTATCCCGGGGGCCCAGCATTTT
>NA|TRBJ2-5|NA|TRBV5-1
CASSFSERETQYF
TGCGCCAGCAGCTTTAGCGAGCGCGAGACCCAGTACTTC
>NA|TRBJ2-3|NA|TRBV6-5
CATRSGGVIGDTQYF
TGTGCCACTCGATCAGGTGGGGTTATCGGCGATACGCAGTATTTT
>NA|TRBJ2-7|TRBD2|TRBV30
CAWELAGHYEQYF
TGTGCCTGGGAACTAGCGGGACACTACGAGCAGTACTTC
>NA|TRBJ1-4|TRBD1|TRBV29-1
CSAMALLPGQGIWEKLFF
TGCAGCGCAATGGCCCTCCTTCCGGGACAGGGGATCTGGGAAAAACTGTTTTTT
>NA|TRBJ1-2|NA|TRBV28
CASSFGGAYGYTF
TGTGCCAGCAGTTTTGGAGGGGCCTATGGCTACACCTTC
>NA|TRBJ2-5|TRBD1|TRBV29-1
CSVGRGQQETQYF
TGCAGCGTTGGCCGGGGACAGCAAGAGACCCAGTACTTC
>NA|TRBJ2-3|NA|TRBV6-5
CASSYGVAADTQYF
TGTGCCAGCAGTTATGGGGTAGCCGCAGATACGCAGTATTTT
>NA|TRBJ2-3|TRBD2|TRBV14
CASSQDVTGGPHF
TGTGCCAGCAGCCAAGATGTCACGGGAGGGCCACATTTT
>NA|TRBJ1-4|TRBD1|TRBV5-4
CASSGTGRSEKLFF
TGTGCCAGCAGCGGGACAGGGAGGAGTGAAAAACTGTTTTTT
>NA|TRBJ2-1|NA|TRBV7-3
CASSPTHNPGNEQFF
TGTGCCAGCAGCCCAACTCATAACCCTGGGAATGAGCAGTTCTTC
>NA|TRBJ2-7|NA|TRBV4-2
CASSQDSQSSYEQYF
TGTGCCAGCAGCCAAGATAGTCAGAGCTCCTACGAGCAGTACTTC
>NA|TRBJ1-1|NA|TRBV27
CASSSLRAGREAFF
TGTGCCAGCAGTTCACTCAGGGCAGGGCGTGAAGCTTTCTTT